These 8 T cell receptor beta chains were all obtained from the same sample, sequenced in a study of blood T cell repertoires in COVID-19 (dated by TCRdb to the early 2020s). Preparation of the library involved the immunoSEQ multiplex PCR assay. Held by TCRdb, this immuneACCESS table contains in-frame sequences only and omits some clones. Under half of the omission traces to an unresolved V gene where checked; the cause of the rest is unknown. The sample yields 200,000 to 250,000 clones; about 80% were counted once. 3% of the sample belongs to the ten largest clones. Material for sequencing was peripheral blood. These receptors were taken from a young woman who had recovered from COVID-19.

V gene TRBV4-2 combines with J gene TRBJ2-5; 9 nucleotides match TRBD2. The CDR3 covers 16 residues. CDR1 is LGHNA and CDR2 is YNFKEQ in the germline V gene. V trimming: 2 bases; J trimming: 5 bases; junction bases outside the gene matches: 9. The DNA of the CDR3 is TGTGCCAGCAGCCAATCCAATAGCGGGGGCCGGGAGACCCAGTACTTC. Residues: CASSQSNSGGRETQYF.

The CDR3 spells CASKSRGAQPQHF. Here the CDR3 DNA reads TGTGCCAGCAAATCGCGGGGGGCTCAGCCCCAGCATTTT. This sequence joins TRBV28 and TRBJ1-5, with D tentatively TRBD1 (6 bases). CDR1 and CDR2 from the germline V gene are MDHEN and SYDVKM. There are 13 residues in the CDR3. Trimming shortened V by 7 bases and J by 6 bases, and 13 bases separated the two germline ends.

The V and J genes are TRBV7-9 and TRBJ2-3, with TRBD1 matching over 9 bases. V lost 4 bases, J lost 6 bases, and 5 bases stayed unmatched. CDR1 is SEHNR, CDR2 FQNEAQ, per germline (reference sequence). This CDR3 region has 14 residues. The CDR3 here is CASSSGQGYDTQYF. The CDR3 nucleotides are TGTGCCAGCAGCTCAGGACAGGGGTATGATACGCAGTATTTT.

This clone was detected only once. J is TRBJ1-1 and V is TRBV29-1; D might be TRBD1 (5 bases). There are 13 residues in the CDR3. Trimming took 8 bases from V and 4 from J, leaving 17 bases between them. Per germline, CDR1 SQVTM and CDR2 ANQGSEA. The CDR3 region has the DNA TGCAGCTGTCTTTCAGGGTATCGCACTGAAGCTTTCTTT. Residues: CSCLSGYRTEAFF.

The J gene is TRBJ2-1, the V gene TRBV13; weak D call: TRBD2 (7 bases). The CDR3 is 13 residues long. CDR1 is PRHDT, CDR2 FYEKMQ, per germline (reference sequence). Trimming took 6 bases from V and 9 from J, leaving 15 bases between them. The CDR3: CASSKKRGAEQFF. The DNA for the CDR3 is TGTGCCAGCAGTAAAAAACGGGGGGCTGAGCAGTTCTTC.

This chain links TRBV9 with TRBJ2-7, with 7 bases that match TRBD1. The germline V gene encodes CDR1 SGDLS and CDR2 YYNGEE. CDR3 size: 14 residues. Trimming removed 3 bases from V and 6 bases from J; junction bases left unmatched: 9. The CDR3 is CASSAGTAEVEQYF. The CDR3 DNA reads TGTGCCAGCAGCGCCGGGACAGCGGAGGTCGAGCAGTACTTC.

Here the CDR3 reads CASSPPQSGTGAYEQYF. CDR3 nucleotides: TGTGCCAGCAGCCCCCCTCAATCCGGGACAGGAGCCTACGAGCAGTACTTC. The chain links TRBV11-2 to TRBJ2-7; 8 positions agree with TRBD1. After removal of 5 bases from V and 2 bases from J, the junction contained 14 bases not matched to a gene. The CDR3 loop spans 17 amino acids. From germline, CDR1 is SGHAT and CDR2 FQNNGV.

The gene calls are TRBV27 and TRBJ2-7, with 11 positions matching TRBD1. The junction had 11 bases not matched to a gene; V was cut back by 4 bases and J by 9 bases. Germline lookup yields CDR1 MNHEY and CDR2 SMNVEV (reference sequence). CDR3 size: 15 residues. DNA for the CDR3: TGTGCCAGCAGTTCTATCGGGACAGGGGGGGTGTGGCAGTACTTC. This encodes CASSSIGTGGVWQYF.